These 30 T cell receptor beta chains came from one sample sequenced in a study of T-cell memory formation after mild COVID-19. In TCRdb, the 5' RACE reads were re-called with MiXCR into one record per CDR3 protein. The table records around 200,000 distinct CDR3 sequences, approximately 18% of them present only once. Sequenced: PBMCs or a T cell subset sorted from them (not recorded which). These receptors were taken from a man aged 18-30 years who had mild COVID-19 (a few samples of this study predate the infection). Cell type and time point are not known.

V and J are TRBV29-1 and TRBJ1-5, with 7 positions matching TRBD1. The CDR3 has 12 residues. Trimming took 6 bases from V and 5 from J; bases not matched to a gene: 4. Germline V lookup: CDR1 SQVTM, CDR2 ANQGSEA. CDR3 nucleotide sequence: TGCAGCGTAGGGGGCAAGGATCAGCCCCAGCATTTT. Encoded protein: CSVGGKDQPQHF.

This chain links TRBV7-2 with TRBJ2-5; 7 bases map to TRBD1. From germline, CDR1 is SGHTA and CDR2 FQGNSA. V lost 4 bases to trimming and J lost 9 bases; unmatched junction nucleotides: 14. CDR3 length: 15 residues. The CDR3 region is CASSSAFGAQGAQYF. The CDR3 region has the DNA TGTGCCAGCAGCTCGGCGTTTGGGGCCCAGGGGGCCCAGTACTTC.

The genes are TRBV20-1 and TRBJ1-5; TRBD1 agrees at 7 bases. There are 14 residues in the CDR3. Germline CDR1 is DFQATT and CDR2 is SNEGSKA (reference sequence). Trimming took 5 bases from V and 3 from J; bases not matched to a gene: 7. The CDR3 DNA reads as TGCAGTGCTTCGTCGACAGGGAACAATCAGCCCCAGCATTTT. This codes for CSASSTGNNQPQHF.

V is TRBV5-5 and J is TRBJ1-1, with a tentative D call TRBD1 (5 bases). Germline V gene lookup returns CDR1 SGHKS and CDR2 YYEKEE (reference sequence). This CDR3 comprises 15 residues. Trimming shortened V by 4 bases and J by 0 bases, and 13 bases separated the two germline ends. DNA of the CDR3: TGTGCCAGCAGCCAGAGGGCAGGGATGAACACTGAAGCTTTCTTT. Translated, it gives CASSQRAGMNTEAFF.

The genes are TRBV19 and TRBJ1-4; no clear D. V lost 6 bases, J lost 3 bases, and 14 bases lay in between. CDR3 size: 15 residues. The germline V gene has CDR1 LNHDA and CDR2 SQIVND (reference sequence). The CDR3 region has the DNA TGTGCCAGTAGCCTGACCACGGCGGCTAATGAAAAACTGTTTTTT. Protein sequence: CASSLTTAANEKLFF. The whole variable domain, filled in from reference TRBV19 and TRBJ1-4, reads DGGITQSPKYLFRKEGQNVTLSCEQNLNHDAMYWYRQDPGQGLRLIYYSQIVNDFQKGDIAEGYSVSREKKESFPLTVTSAQKNPTAFYLCASSLTTAANEKLFFGSGTQLSVL.

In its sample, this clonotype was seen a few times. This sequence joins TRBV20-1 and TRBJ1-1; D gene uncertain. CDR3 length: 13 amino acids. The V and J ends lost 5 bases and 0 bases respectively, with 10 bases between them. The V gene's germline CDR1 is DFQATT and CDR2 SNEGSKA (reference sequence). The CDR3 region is CSAGRTLNTEAFF. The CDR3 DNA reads TGCAGTGCTGGCCGAACTCTGAACACTGAAGCTTTCTTT.

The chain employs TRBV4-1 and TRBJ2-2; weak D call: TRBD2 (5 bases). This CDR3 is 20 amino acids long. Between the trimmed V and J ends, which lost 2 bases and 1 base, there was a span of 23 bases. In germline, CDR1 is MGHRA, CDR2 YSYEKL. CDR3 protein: CASSQSGFILGVGNTGELFF. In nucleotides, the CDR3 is TGCGCCAGCAGCCAATCCGGGTTTATACTGGGAGTTGGGAACACCGGGGAGCTGTTTTTT.

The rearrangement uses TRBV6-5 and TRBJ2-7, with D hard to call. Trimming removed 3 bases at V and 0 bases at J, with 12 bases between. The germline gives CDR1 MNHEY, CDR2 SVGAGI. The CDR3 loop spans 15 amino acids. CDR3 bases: TGTGCCAGCAGTTATTCTTCCGGTAGCTCCTACGAGCAGTACTTC. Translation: CASSYSSGSSYEQYF.

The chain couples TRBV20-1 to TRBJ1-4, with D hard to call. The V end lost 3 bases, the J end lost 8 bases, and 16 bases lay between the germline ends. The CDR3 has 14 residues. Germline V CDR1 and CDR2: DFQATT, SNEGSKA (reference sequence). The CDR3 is CSARASGLREKLFF. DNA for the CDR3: TGCAGTGCTAGGGCCTCGGGCCTTAGGGAAAAACTGTTTTTT.

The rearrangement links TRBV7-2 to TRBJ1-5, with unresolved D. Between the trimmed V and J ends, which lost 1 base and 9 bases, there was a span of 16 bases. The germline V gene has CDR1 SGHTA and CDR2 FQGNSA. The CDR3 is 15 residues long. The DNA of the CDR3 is TGTGCCAGCAGCTTAGAGGACGGACCGTCATCGCCCCAGCATTTT. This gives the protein CASSLEDGPSSPQHF. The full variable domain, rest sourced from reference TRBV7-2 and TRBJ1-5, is GAGVSQSPSNKVTEKGKDVELRCDPISGHTALYWYRQSLGQGLEFLIYFQGNSAPDKSGLPSDRFSAERTGGSVSTLTIQRTQQEDSAVYLCASSLEDGPSSPQHFGDGTRLSIL.

The CDR3 DNA follows: TGTGCCAGCAGCCAAGGCGGGAGACCTTACTACGAGCAGTACTTC. As protein: CASSQGGRPYYEQYF. This rearrangement joins TRBV3-1 to TRBJ2-7; 7 bases agree with TRBD2. Trimming at V came to 1 base and at J to 3 bases, leaving 6 bases not matched to a gene. CDR1 and CDR2 (germline): LGHDT, YNNKEL (reference sequence). CDR3 length: 15 amino acids.

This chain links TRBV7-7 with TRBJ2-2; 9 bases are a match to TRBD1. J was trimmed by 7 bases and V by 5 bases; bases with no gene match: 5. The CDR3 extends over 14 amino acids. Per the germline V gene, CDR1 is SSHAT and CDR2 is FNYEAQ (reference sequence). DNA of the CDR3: TGTGCCAGCAGCCCCGGGACAGGGATCGGGGAGCTGTTTTTT. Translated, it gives CASSPGTGIGELFF.

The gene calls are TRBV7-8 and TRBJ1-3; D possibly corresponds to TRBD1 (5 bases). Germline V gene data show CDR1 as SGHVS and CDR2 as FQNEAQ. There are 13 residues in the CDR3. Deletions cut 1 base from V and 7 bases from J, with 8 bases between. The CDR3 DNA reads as TGTGCCAGCAGCTTAGTGGGGGGGAACACCATATATTTT. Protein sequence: CASSLVGGNTIYF.

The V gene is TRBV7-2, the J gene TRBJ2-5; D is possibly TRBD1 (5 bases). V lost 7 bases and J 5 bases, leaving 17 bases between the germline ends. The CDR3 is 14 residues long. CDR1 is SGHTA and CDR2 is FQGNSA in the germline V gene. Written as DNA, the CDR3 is TGTGCCAGCACCCCACTCAGGGTTTGGGAGACCCAGTACTTC. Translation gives CASTPLRVWETQYF.

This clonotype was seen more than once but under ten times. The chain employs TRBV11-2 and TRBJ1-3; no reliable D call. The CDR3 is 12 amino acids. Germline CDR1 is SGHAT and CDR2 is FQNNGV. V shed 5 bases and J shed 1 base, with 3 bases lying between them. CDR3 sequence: CASSESGNTIYF. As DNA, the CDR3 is TGTGCCAGCAGCGAATCTGGAAACACCATATATTTT.

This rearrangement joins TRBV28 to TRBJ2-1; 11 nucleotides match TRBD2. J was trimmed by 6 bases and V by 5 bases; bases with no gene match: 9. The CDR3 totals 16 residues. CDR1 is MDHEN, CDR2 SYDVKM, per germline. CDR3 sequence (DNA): TGTGCCAGCAGTCAGTATACTAGCGGGGGAGTCAATGAGCAGTTCTTC. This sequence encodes CASSQYTSGGVNEQFF.

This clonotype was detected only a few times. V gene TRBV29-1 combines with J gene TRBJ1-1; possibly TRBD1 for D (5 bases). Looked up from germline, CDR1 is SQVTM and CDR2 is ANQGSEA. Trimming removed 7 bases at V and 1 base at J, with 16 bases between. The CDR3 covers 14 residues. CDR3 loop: CSAWPGPTNTEAFF. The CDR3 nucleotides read TGCAGCGCGTGGCCGGGACCGACGAACACTGAAGCTTTCTTT.

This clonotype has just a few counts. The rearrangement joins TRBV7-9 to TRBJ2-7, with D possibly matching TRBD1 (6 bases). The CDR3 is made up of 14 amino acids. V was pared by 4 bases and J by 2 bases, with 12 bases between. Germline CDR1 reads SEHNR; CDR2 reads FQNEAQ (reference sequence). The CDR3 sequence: CASSSWDKAYEQYF. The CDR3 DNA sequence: TGTGCCAGCAGCTCCTGGGACAAGGCCTACGAGCAGTACTTC.

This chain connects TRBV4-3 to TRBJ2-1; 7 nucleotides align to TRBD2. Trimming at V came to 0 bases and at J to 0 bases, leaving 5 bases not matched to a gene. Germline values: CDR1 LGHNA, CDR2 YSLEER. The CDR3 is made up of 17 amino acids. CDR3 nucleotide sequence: TGCGCCAGCAGCCAAGATGGGGGGGGGATCTCCTACAATGAGCAGTTCTTC. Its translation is CASSQDGGGISYNEQFF.

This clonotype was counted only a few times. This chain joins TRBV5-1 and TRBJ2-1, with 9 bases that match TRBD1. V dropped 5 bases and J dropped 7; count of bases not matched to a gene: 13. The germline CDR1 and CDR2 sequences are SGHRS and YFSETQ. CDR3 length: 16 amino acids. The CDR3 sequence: CASRTGGSGGPNEQFF. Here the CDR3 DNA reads TGCGCCAGCAGAACAGGGGGCAGTGGGGGCCCTAATGAGCAGTTCTTC.

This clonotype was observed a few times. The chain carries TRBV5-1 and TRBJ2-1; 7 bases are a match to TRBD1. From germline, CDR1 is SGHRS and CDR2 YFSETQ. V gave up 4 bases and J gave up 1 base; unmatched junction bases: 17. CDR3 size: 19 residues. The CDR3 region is CASSLYPRQGVRSYNEQFF. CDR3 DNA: TGCGCCAGCAGCCTGTATCCCCGACAGGGCGTTAGGTCCTACAATGAGCAGTTCTTC. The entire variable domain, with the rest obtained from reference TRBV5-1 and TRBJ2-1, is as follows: KAGVTQTPRYLIKTRGQQVTLSCSPISGHRSVSWYQQTPGQGLQFLFEYFSETQRNKGNFPGRFSGRQFSNSRSEMNVSTLELGDSALYLCASSLYPRQGVRSYNEQFFGPGTRLTVL.

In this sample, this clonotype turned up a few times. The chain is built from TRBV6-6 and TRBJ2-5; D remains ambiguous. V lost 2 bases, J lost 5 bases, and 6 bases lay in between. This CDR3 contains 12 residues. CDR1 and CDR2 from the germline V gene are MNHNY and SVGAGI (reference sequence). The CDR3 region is CASSYDGETQYF. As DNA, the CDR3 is TGTGCCAGCAGTTACGACGGGGAGACCCAGTACTTC.

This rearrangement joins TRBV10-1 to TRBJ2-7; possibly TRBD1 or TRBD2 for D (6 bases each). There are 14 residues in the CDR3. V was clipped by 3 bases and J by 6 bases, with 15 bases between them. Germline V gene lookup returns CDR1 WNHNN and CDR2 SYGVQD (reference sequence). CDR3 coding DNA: TGCGCCAGCAGTGAACCGGGGGCTGGAGGCGAGCAGTACTTC. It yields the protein CASSEPGAGGEQYF.

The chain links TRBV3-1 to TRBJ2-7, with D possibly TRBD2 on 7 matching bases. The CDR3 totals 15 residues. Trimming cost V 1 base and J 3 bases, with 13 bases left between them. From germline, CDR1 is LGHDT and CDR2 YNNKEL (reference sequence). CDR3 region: CASSQGLGGLYEQYV. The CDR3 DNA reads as TGTGCCAGCAGCCAAGGACTCGGGGGGCTCTACGAGCAGTACGTC.

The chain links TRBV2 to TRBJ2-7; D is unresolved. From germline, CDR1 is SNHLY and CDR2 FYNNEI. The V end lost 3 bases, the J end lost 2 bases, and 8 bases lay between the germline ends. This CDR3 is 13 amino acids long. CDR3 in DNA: TGTGCCAGCAGTGACGGCCGACCCTACGAGCAGTACTTC. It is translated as CASSDGRPYEQYF.

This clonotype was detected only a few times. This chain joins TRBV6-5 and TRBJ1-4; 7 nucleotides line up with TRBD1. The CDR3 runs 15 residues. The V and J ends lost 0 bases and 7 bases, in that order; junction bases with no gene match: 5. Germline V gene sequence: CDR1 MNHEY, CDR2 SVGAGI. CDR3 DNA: TGTGCCAGCAGTTACTCGGGGGCAGGGGGTGAAAAACTGTTTTTT. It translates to CASSYSGAGGEKLFF.

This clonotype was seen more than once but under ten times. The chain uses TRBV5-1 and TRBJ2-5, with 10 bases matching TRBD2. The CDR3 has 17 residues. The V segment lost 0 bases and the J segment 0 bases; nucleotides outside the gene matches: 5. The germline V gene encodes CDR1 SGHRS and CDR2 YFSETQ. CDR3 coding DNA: TGCGCCAGCAGCTTGGCCCCAGCGGGGGGGAACCAAGAGACCCAGTACTTC. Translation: CASSLAPAGGNQETQYF.

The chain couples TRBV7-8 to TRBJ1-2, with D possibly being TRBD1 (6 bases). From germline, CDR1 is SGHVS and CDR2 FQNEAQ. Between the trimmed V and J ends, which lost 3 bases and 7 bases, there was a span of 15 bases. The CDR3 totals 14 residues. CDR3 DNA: TGTGCCAGCAGCTTGTTGGGCAGGGGAAGTGGCTACACCTTC. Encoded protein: CASSLLGRGSGYTF.

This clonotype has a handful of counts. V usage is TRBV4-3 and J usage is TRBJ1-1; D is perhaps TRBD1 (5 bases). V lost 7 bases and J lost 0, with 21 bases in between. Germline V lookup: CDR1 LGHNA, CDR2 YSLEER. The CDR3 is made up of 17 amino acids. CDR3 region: CASTQGLTIYMNTEAFF. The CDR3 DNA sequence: TGCGCCAGCACCCAGGGACTGACCATTTACATGAACACTGAAGCTTTCTTT.

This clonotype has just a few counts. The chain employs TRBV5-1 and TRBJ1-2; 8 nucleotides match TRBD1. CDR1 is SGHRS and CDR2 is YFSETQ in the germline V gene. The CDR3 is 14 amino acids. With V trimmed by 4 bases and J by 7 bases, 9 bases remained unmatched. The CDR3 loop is CASSLGTGGTGYTF. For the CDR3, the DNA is TGCGCCAGCAGCCTTGGCACAGGGGGGACTGGCTACACCTTC.